Here is one TCR beta chain with its context. Its matching antigen is unknown. The data belong to a study of OX40 agonist ivuxolimab in advanced cancers. For the study at large: Dose-escalation cases comprised hepatocellular carcinoma, melanoma, renal cell or head and neck cancer.

Germline V gene sequence: CDR1 SGHAT, CDR2 FQNNGV. Trimming stripped 6 bases from V and 1 base from J, with 6 bases between. The CDR3 runs 13 residues. The protocol was immunoSEQ multiplex PCR, while the TCRdb copy is restricted to in-frame clones and leaves out a portion. The sample records over 30,000 clones, around 90% being singletons. Notes on the study in general: Patients with a partial response at 0.1-3.0 mg/kg had among the lowest clonal expansion.

This chain uses TRBV11-2 with TRBJ2-2, with D possibly TRBD2 on 5 matching bases. This TCR was recovered from an adult with an advanced solid tumor such as melanoma, head and neck, liver or kidney cancer. The material sequenced was CD4+ or CD8+ T cells sorted from blood, taken in a trial of the OX40 agonist ivuxolimab. The CDR3 reads CASSGGNTGELFF. For the CDR3, the DNA is TGTGCCAGCAGTGGAGGGAACACCGGGGAGCTGTTTTTT.